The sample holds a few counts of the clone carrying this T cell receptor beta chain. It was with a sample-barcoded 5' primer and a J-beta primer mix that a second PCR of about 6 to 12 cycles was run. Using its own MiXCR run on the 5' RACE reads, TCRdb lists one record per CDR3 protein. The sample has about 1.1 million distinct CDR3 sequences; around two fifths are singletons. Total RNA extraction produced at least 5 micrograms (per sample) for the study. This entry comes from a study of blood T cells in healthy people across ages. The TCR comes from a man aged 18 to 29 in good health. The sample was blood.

CDR3 in amino acids: CSARPLKGGTDTQYF. DNA for the CDR3: TGCAGTGCTAGGCCACTAAAGGGGGGCACAGATACGCAGTATTTT. This rearrangement joins TRBV20-1 to TRBJ2-3, with D possibly matching TRBD1 (6 bases). The CDR3 covers 15 residues. Per the germline V gene, CDR1 is DFQATT and CDR2 is SNEGSKA (reference sequence). The V end lost 3 bases, the J end lost 1 base, and 14 bases lay between the germline ends.